This T cell receptor beta chain derives from a study of CXCR3-negative and CXCR3-positive naive CD8 T cells. Turning to the study itself: Collectively, the libraries yielded around 140 million TRB reads in total, at about 1.5 +/- 0.3 million per library.

The CDR3 is made up of 15 amino acids. General study results and limits: When CXCR3-positive naive cells were set against CXCR3-negative naive cells, the former had more hydrophobic TRB CDR3s. For memory CD8+ cells diversity was much lower, but both naive subsets had comparably high diversity.

Through 5' RACE with UMI labels, the TRB cDNA libraries were prepared. TCRdb re-called the 5' RACE reads; one entry per CDR3 protein, DNA not given. The listing contains tens of thousands of distinct CDR3 sequences. Comment on this clonotype: Its antigen is unknown.

The sample was naive CXCR3+ CD8+ T cells from blood. Specified subset: CD45RO-CCR7+CD27+CD95- naive CD8+ T cells expressing CXCR3 (TNR3+). The source of this sequence is a human donor in good health. Some clones in this sample may be carry-over from other donors' samples. This chain links TRBV12-3 or TRBV12-4 with TRBJ2-5; the TCRdb D gene call, TRBD1, has no DNA to confirm it. The CDR3 sequence is CASSPRPGGQETQYF.